What follows describes a single T cell receptor (beta chain). Treatment of the sample: oral pan-JAK inhibitor, 5-10 mg twice daily. Using a FACSAria, the CD4+ and CD8+ T cells were sorted from the PBMCs. RNA, once extracted, was reverse transcribed into cDNA for use as the sequencing template. The assay was immunoSEQ multiplex PCR, and TCRdb's table has in-frame clones only and misses some. This table holds 190,000 or so clones, around 50% found once. This CDR3 spans 15 amino acids. With 4 bases clipped from V and 8 bases from J, the junction kept 11 bases outside the gene matches. CDR1 and CDR2 (germline): SGHDT, YYEEEE. This sample was included in a study of CD8+ T cells in alopecia areata.

V gene TRBV5-6 combines with J gene TRBJ2-1, with 8 bases identical to TRBD2. This specimen consisted of CD8+ T cells sorted from blood, obtained at week 24, from a patient treated with tofacitinib. This TCR derives from a human donor with alopecia areata. The CDR3 sequence is CASSPRSGGVYEQFF. CDR3 sequence (DNA): TGTGCCAGCAGCCCCAGGAGCGGGGGAGTCTATGAGCAGTTCTTC.